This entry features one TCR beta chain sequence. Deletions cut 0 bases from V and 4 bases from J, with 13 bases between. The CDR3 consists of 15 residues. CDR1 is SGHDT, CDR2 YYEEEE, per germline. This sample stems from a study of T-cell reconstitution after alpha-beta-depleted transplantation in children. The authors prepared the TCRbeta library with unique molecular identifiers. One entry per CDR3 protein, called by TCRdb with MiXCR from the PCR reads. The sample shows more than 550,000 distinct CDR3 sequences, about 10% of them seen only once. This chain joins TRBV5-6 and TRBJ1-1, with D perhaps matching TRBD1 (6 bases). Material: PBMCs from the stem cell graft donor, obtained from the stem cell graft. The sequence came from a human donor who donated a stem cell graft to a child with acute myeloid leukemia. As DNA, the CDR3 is TGTGCCAGCAGCTTGGCGGGGGGCGCAGGCACTGAAGCTTTCTTT. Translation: CASSLAGGAGTEAFF.